This T cell receptor beta chain was found in a study of blood T cell repertoires in COVID-19. Study-level background: The United States, Italy and Spain provided the acute and convalescent COVID-19 samples. PBMCs, B-cell-depleted T cells, or T cells provided the cDNA or gDNA that made up the material.

Seattle cases were enrolled at active infection and followed longitudinally. Authors' processing steps: The assay estimated nucleated cells by amplifying reference gene primers. Repertoires were generated with immunoSEQ multiplex PCR, while TCRdb's copy carries only in-frame clones and drops some. V, J and clone size derive from that table, while D and trimming were established from the DNA sequence. The sample has fewer than 350,000 clones, roughly 90% seen once; the top ten hold around 6.8%. This clone was seen only once. In germline, CDR1 is GTSNPN, CDR2 SVGIG (reference sequence). Trimming took off 0 bases at V and 9 bases at J, with 15 bases between the two ends. The CDR3 has 14 amino acids.

Sequencing was performed on peripheral blood. The chain combines TRBV30 with TRBJ2-4; D is uncertain. The receptor's source is a woman aged 25 to 39 with COVID-19, enrolled during active disease. CDR3: CAWSVPTGPGIQYF. The DNA of the CDR3 is TGTGCCTGGAGTGTACCCACTGGGCCCGGCATTCAGTACTTC.